A selection of T cell receptor beta chains follows, all from one sample in a study of beta chain features in type 1 diabetes. The table came from immunoSEQ multiplex PCR; TCRdb's copy has only in-frame clones and leaves some out. This sample has about 700,000 clones, with 13% found just once. Sequencing was done on a sample of naive CD4+ T cells from blood. Every receptor here comes from a man between 18 and 29 years old with type 1 diabetes. Each CDR3 is given with its conserved first and last residue. A D gene is named only where the DNA matches it firmly. Some rows mark clone size as missing; the rest say once, few, many or name a class of expanded clone.

>18|TRBJ2-2|-|TRBV5-1|-
TGCGCCAGCAGCTCCTTCCGGGACACCTACTCGAACACCGGGGAGCTGTTTTTT
CASSSFRDTYSNTGELFF
>15|TRBJ2-5|-|TRBV5-1|few
TGCGCCAGCAGCTCATCTCCCCCACAGAGAACGGCCCAGTACTTC
CASSSSPPQRTAQYF
>14|TRBJ2-5|-|TRBV7-7|-
TGTGCCAGCAGCTTACGAAGAAACCAAGAGACCCAGTACTTC
CASSLRRNQETQYF
>16|TRBJ1-5|TRBD1|TRBV6-1|few
TGTGCCAGCAGTGAGGAGGGACAGGGAAGGAATCAGCCCCAGCATTTT
CASSEEGQGRNQPQHF
>14|TRBJ2-2|-|TRBV2|-
TGTGCCAGCAACGCGACCGACAGACGTTTACCGATGTTTTTT
CASNATDRRLPMFF
>16|TRBJ2-1|TRBD2|TRBV7-2|-
TGTGCCAGCAGTCTGAGGACTAGCGGGGTCGGGAATGAGCAGTTCTTC
CASSLRTSGVGNEQFF
>16|TRBJ1-4|-|TRBV9|-
TGTGCCAGCAGCGTAGGCGCATCCTTGGGAGGTGAAAAACTGTTTTTT
CASSVGASLGGEKLFF
>14|TRBJ2-7|-|TRBV5-1|-
TGCGCCAGCAGCATACGGGACGGCTCCTACGAGCAGTACTTC
CASSIRDGSYEQYF
>13|TRBJ2-3|-|TRBV15|-
TGTGCCACCAGCAGAGACCACACAGATACGCAGTATTTT
CATSRDHTDTQYF
>15|TRBJ2-5|TRBD2|TRBV5-1|few
TGCGCCAGCAGCTTTAACAGCGGGGTACCAGAGACCCAGTACTTC
CASSFNSGVPETQYF
>13|TRBJ1-4|-|TRBV15|-
TGTGCCACCAGCCCAGGGGTGGGTGAAAAACTGTTTTTT
CATSPGVGEKLFF
>14|TRBJ2-5|-|TRBV7-2|-
TGTGCCAGCAGCTTAGAGGGCGGAAAAGAGACCCAGTACTTC
CASSLEGGKETQYF
>12|TRBJ1-5|-|TRBV29-1|-
TGCAGCGTTGTTGGGGATAGTCAGCCCCAGCATTTT
CSVVGDSQPQHF
>15|TRBJ2-3|TRBD1|TRBV11-1|few
TGTGCCAGCAGCCGAGGACAGGGCCAGACAGATACGCAGTATTTT
CASSRGQGQTDTQYF
>14|TRBJ1-2|-|TRBV6-6|-
TGTGCCAGCAGTTACCTCGCGGATAACTATGGCTACACCTTC
CASSYLADNYGYTF
>16|TRBJ2-1|TRBD2|TRBV9|-
TGTGCCAGCGCCCCCCCGGGAGCGGGAACCTACAATGAGCAGTTCTTC
CASAPPGAGTYNEQFF
>16|TRBJ2-7|TRBD1|TRBV4-1|-
TGCGCCAGCAGCCAACCCCGGGACAGGGGATCCTACGAGCAGTACTTC
CASSQPRDRGSYEQYF
>13|TRBJ1-5|-|TRBV6-6|few
TGTGCCAGCAGTTACACGGAGAATCAGCCCCAGCATTTT
CASSYTENQPQHF
>14|TRBJ2-4|TRBD1|TRBV5-4|-
TGTGCCAGCAGCCTGACAGGGGCCGGGGACATTCAGTACTTC
CASSLTGAGDIQYF
>16|TRBJ1-6|TRBD1|TRBV7-2|-
TGTGCCAGCAGCGCCCGGACAGGGTTCTCGAGTTCACCCCTCCACTTT
CASSARTGFSSSPLHF
>14|TRBJ2-5|-|TRBV5-1|few
TGCGCCAGCAGCTTGGCCGGTGGAGAAGAGACCCAGTACTTC
CASSLAGGEETQYF
>13|TRBJ1-1|-|TRBV5-6|-
TGTGCCAGCAGTCCCCCGGGGGGCACTGAAGCTTTCTTT
CASSPPGGTEAFF
>13|TRBJ2-3|TRBD2|TRBV2|-
TGTGCCAGCGGTAGCGGGGAGACAGATACGCAGTATTTT
CASGSGETDTQYF
>14|TRBJ2-2|TRBD1|TRBV30|few
TGTGCCTGGAGTGCCACAGGGGCGGCCGGGGAGCTGTTTTTT
CAWSATGAAGELFF
>12|TRBJ2-7|-|TRBV28|few
TGTGCCAGCAGTTTGACCGGGTCCGAGCAGTACTTC
CASSLTGSEQYF
>13|TRBJ2-5|-|TRBV10-3|-
TGTGCCATCAGTGACAGGGTTCAAGAGACCCAGTACTTC
CAISDRVQETQYF
>14|TRBJ1-2|-|TRBV5-6|few
TGTGCCAGCAGCTTTGAACGGGCCGGCTATGGCTACACCTTC
CASSFERAGYGYTF
>13|TRBJ2-3|-|TRBV4-1|-
TGCGCCAGCAGCCAAGATGTTCTCCCCTCGCAGTATTTT
CASSQDVLPSQYF
>15|TRBJ2-3|-|TRBV5-4|few
TGTGCCAGCAGCTCACAAACAGGGTTTGCAGATACGCAGTATTTT
CASSSQTGFADTQYF
>13|TRBJ2-1|-|TRBV19|-
TGTGCCAGTCAGGTAAGAGCGGACAATGAGCAGTTCTTC
CASQVRADNEQFF
>16|TRBJ1-5|-|TRBV7-8|-
TGTGCCAGCAGCTTAACCTGGGGGCAGGGGTATCAGCCCCAGCATTTT
CASSLTWGQGYQPQHF
>17|TRBJ1-3|-|TRBV5-1|-
TGCGCCAGCAGCTTGGTGACCGGCCTCTTTTCTGGAAACACCATATATTTT
CASSLVTGLFSGNTIYF
>11|TRBJ2-1|TRBD2|TRBV19|few
TGTGCCAGTAGGATAGCGGGTGAGCAGTTCTTC
CASRIAGEQFF
>15|TRBJ1-2|-|TRBV4-1|-
TGCGCCAGCAGCCAAGTAGACGGGAATGGCGATGGCTACACCTTC
CASSQVDGNGDGYTF
>14|TRBJ2-5|-|TRBV2|-
TGTGCCAGCACCCGACGGGGGGCAGGGGTGGCCCAGTACTTC
CASTRRGAGVAQYF
>14|TRBJ1-4|-|TRBV7-8|once
TGTGCCAGCAGCAGGTCGGGGTTTAATGAAAAACTGTTTTTT
CASSRSGFNEKLFF
>14|TRBJ1-1|-|TRBV2|few
TGTGCCAGCAGTGCCGGACGGGGGAACACTGAAGCTTTCTTT
CASSAGRGNTEAFF
>12|TRBJ1-1|-|TRBV9|few
TGTGCCAGCAGCGGAGACGGAGCTGAAGCTTTCTTT
CASSGDGAEAFF
>13|TRBJ1-2|-|TRBV7-9|few
TGTGCCAGCAGCTTAGGAGACAGCTATGGCTACACCTTC
CASSLGDSYGYTF
>14|TRBJ2-1|TRBD1|TRBV28|-
TGTGCCAGCAGGCCAGGGGGCCTTTACAATGAGCAGTTCTTC
CASRPGGLYNEQFF
>13|TRBJ1-1|-|TRBV10-3|few
TGTGCCATCAAGGTTGCAGAGAACACTGAAGCTTTCTTT
CAIKVAENTEAFF